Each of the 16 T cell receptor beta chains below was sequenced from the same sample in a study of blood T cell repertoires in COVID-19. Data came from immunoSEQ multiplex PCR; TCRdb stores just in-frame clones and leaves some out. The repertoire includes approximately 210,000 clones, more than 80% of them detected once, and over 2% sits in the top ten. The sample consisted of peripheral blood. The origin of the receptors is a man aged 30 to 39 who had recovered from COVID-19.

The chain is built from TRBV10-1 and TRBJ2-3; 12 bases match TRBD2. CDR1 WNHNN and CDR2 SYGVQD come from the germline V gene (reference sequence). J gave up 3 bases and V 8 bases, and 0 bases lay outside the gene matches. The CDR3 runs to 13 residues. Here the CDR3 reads CASGLAGTDTQYF. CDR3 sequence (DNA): TGCGCCAGCGGACTAGCGGGGACAGATACGCAGTATTTT.

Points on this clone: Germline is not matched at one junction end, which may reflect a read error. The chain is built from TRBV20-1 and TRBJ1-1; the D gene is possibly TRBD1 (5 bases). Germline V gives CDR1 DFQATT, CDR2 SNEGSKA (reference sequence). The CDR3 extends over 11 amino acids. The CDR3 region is CPGTPDYEAFF. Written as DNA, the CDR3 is TGTCCTGGGACCCCGGACTATGAAGCTTTCTTT.

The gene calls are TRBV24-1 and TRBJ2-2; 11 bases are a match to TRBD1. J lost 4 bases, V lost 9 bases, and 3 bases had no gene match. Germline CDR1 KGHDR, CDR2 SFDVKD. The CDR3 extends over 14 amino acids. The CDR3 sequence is CATGGQGVTGELFF. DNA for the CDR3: TGTGCCACCGGGGGACAGGGGGTCACCGGGGAGCTGTTTTTT.

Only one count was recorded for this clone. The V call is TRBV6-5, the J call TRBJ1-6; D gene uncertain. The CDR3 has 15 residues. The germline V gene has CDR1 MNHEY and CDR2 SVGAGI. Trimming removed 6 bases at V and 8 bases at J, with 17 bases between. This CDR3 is CASRLRGHGDSPLHF. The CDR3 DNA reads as TGTGCCAGCAGACTACGGGGTCATGGGGATTCACCCCTCCACTTT.

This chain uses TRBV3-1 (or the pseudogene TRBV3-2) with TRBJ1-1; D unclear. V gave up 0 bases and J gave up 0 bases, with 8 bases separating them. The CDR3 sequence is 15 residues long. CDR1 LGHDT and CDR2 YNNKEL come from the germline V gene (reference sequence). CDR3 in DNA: TGTGCCAGCAGCCAAGAGGGAGGGATGAACACTGAAGCTTTCTTT. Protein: CASSQEGGMNTEAFF.

This CDR3 is CASSLRDRSYEQYF. In DNA, the CDR3 is TGCGCCAGCAGCTTGAGGGACAGGTCCTACGAGCAGTACTTC. The chain is built from TRBV5-1 and TRBJ2-7, with 8 positions matching TRBD1. Germline-derived CDR1 and CDR2 are SGHRS and YFSETQ. The ends lost 1 base at V and 1 base at J; junction bases unmatched: 1. The CDR3 has 14 residues.

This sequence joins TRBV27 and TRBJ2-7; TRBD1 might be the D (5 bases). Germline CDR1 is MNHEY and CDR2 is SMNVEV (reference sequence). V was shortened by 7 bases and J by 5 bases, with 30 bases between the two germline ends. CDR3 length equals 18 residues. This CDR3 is CASIESVGVRQIRNEQYF. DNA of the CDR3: TGTGCCAGCATCGAATCCGTAGGGGTTCGCCAAATAAGGAACGAGCAGTACTTC.

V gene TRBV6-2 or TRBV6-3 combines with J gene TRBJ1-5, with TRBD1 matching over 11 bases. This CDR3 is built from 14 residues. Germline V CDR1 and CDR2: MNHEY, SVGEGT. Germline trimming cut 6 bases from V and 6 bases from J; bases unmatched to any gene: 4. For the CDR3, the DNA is TGTGCCAGCAGCTGGACAGGGGGCATTCAGCCCCAGCATTTT. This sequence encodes CASSWTGGIQPQHF.

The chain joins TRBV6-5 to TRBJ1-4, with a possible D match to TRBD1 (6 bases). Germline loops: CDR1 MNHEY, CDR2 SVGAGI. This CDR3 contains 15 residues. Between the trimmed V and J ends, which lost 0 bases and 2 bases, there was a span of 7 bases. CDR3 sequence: CASSYSTGTNEKLFF. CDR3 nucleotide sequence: TGTGCCAGCAGTTACTCCACAGGGACTAATGAAAAACTGTTTTTT.

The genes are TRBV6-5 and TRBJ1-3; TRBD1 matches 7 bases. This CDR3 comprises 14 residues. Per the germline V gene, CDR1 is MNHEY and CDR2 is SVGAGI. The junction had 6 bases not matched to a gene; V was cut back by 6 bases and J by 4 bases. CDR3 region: CASRETGSGNTIYF. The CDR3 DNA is TGTGCCAGCAGGGAGACAGGGTCCGGAAACACCATATATTTT.

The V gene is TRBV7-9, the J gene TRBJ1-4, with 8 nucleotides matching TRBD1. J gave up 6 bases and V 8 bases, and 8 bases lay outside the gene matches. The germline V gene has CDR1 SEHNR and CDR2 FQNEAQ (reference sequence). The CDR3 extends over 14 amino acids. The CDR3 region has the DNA TGTGCCAGCGCCTTGACAGGGGTTTATGAAAAACTGTTTTTT. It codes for CASALTGVYEKLFF.

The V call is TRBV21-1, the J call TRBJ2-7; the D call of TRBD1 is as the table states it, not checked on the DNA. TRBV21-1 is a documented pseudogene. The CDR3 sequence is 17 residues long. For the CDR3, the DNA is TGTGCCAGCAGCAAAGTCCCGGACAGGGTCTGGGCCTACGAGCAGTACTTC. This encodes CASSKVPDRVWAYEQYF.

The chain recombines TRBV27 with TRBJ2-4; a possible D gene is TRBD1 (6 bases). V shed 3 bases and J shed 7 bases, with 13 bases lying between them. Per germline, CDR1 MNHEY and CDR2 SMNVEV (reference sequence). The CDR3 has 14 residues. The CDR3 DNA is TGTGCCAGCAGTTTGGGGGCTGGTTTTAACATTCAGTACTTC. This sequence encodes CASSLGAGFNIQYF.

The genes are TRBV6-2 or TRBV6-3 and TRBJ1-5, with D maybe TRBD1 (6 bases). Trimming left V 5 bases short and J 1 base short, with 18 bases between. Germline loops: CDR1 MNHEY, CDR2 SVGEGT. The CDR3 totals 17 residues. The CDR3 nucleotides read TGTGCCAGCAGTCGCAGGTCTCAGGGGCTGAGCAATCAGCCCCAGCATTTT. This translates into CASSRRSQGLSNQPQHF.

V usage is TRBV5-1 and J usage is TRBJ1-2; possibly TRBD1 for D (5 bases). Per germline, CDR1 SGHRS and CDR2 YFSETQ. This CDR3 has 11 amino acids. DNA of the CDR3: TGCCCCGGGGGGGGAGTCTATGGCTACACCTTC. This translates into CPGGGVYGYTF.

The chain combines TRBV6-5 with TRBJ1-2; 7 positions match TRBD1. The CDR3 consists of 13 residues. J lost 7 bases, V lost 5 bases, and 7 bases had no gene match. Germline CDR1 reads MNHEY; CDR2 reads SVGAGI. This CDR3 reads CASSRQGFSGYTF. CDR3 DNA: TGTGCCAGCAGTCGACAGGGATTCTCTGGCTACACCTTC.